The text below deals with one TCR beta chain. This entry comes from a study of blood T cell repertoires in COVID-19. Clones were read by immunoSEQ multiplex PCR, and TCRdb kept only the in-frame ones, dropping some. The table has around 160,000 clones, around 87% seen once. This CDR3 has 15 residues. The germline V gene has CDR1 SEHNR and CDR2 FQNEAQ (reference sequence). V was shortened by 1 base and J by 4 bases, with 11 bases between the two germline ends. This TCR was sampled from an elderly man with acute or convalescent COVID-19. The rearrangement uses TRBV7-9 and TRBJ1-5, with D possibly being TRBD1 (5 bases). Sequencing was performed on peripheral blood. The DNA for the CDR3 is TGTGCCAGCAGCTTAGGCGACAGCACGAATCAGCCCCAGCATTTT. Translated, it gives CASSLGDSTNQPQHF.